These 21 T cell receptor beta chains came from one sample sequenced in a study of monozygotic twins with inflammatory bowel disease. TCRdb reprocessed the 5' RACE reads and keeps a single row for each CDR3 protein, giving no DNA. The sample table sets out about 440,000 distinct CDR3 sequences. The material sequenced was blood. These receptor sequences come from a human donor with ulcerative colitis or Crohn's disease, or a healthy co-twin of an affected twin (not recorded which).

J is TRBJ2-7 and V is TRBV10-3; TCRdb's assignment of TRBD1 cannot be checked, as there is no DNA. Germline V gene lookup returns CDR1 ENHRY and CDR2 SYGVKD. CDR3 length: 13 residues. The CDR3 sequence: CAIRPPGVNEQYF.

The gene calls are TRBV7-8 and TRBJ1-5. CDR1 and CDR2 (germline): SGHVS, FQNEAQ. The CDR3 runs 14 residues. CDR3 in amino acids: CASSLDTTTVPQHF.

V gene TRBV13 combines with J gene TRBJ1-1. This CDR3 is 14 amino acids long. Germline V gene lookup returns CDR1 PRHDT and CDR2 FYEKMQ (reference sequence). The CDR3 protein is CASSLKAMNTEAFF. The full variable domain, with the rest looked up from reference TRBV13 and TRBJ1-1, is AAGVIQSPRHLIKEKRETATLKCYPIPRHDTVYWYQQGPGQDPQFLISFYEKMQSDKGSIPDRFSAQQFSDYHSELNMSSLELGDSALYFCASSLKAMNTEAFFGQGTRLTVV.

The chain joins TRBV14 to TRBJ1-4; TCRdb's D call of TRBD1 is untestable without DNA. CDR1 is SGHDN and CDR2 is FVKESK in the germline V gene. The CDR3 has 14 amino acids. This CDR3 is CASSFGTGGEKLFF. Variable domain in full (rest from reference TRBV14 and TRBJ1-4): EAGVTQFPSHSVIEKGQTVTLRCDPISGHDNLYWYRRVMGKEIKFLLHFVKESKQDESGMPNNRFLAERTGGTYSTLKVQPAELEDSGVYFCASSFGTGGEKLFFGSGTQLSVL.

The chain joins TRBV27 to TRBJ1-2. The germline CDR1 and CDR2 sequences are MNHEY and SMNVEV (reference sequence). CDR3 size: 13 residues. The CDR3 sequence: CASSLSTDYGYTF.

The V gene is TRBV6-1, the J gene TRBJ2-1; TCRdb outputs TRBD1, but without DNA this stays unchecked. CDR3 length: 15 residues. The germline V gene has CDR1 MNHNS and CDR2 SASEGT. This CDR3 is CASSGQGITYNEQFF.

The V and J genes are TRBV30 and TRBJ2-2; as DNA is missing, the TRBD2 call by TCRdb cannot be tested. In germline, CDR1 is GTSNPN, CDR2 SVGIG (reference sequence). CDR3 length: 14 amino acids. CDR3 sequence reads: CAFLAGVNTGELFF. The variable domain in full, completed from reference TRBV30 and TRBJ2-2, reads SQTIHQWPATLVQPVGSPLSLECTVEGTSNPNLYWYRQAAGRGLQLLFYSVGIGQISSEVPQNLSASRPQDRQFILSSKKLLLSDSGFYLCAFLAGVNTGELFFGEGSRLTVL.

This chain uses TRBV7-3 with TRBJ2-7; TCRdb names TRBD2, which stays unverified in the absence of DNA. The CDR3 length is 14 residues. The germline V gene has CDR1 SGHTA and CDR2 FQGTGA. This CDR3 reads CASSLAGGVNEQYF.

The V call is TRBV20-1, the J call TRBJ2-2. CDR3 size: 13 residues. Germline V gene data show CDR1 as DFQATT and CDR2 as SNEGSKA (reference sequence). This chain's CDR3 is CSTSASDTGELFF.

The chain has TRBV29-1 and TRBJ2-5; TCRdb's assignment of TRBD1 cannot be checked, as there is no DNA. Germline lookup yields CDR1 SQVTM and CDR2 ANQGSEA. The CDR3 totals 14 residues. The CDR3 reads CSVGTGPSQETQYF. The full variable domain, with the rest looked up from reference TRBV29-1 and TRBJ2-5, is SAVISQKPSRDICQRGTSLTIQCQVDSQVTMMFWYRQQPGQSLTLIATANQGSEATYESGFVIDKFPISRPNLTFSTLTVSNMSPEDSSIYLCSVGTGPSQETQYFGPGTRLLVL.

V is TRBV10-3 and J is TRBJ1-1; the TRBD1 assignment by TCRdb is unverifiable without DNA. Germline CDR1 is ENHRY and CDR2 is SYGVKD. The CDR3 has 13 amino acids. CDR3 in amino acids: CAISESERGEAFF.

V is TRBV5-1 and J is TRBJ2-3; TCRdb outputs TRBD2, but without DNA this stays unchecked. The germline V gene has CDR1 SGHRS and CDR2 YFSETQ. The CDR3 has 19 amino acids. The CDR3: CASSPGLAEYLRLTDTQYF.

This CDR3 is CATQGGQNNEQFF. The chain combines TRBV19 with TRBJ2-1; TCRdb returns TRBD2, unconfirmable since there is no DNA. CDR1 LNHDA and CDR2 SQIVND come from the germline V gene (reference sequence). The CDR3 contains 13 residues.

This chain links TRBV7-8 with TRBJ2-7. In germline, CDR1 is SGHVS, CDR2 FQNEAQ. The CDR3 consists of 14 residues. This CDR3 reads CASKASAINYEQHF.

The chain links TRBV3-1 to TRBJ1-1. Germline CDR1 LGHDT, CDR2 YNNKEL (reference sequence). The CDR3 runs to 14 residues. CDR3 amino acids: CASSQDGMNTEAFF.

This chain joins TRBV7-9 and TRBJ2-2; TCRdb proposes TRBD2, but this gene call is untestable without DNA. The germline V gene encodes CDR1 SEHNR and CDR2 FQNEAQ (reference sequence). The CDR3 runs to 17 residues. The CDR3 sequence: CASSPQPGLAGTGELFF.

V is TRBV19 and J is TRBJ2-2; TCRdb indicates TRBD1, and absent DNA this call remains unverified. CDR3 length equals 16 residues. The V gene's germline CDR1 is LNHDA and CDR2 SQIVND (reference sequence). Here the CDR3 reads CASSILTGRVTGELFF.

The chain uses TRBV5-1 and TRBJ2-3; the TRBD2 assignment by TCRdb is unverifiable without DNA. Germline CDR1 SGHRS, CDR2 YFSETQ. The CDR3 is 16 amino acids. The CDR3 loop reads CASSLLAGGSTDTQYF.

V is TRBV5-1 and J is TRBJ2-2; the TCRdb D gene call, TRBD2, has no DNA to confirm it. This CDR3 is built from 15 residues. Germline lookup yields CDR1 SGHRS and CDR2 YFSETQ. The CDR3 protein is CATPTTSGNTGELFF. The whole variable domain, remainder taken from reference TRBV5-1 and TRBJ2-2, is KAGVTQTPRYLIKTRGQQVTLSCSPISGHRSVSWYQQTPGQGLQFLFEYFSETQRNKGNFPGRFSGRQFSNSRSEMNVSTLELGDSALYLCATPTTSGNTGELFFGEGSRLTVL.

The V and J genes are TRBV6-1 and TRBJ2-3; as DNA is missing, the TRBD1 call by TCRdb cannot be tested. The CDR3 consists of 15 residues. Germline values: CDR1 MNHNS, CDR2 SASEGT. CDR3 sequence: CASSPRRVGTDTQYF.

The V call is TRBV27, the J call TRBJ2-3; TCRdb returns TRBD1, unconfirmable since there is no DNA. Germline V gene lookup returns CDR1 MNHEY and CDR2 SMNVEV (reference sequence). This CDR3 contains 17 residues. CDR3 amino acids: CASSLTGSLLGTDTQYF.